The clone carrying this TCR beta chain was seen ten or more times. This sample stems from a study of T cells in Graves' hyperthyroidism and ophthalmopathy. Clinical symptoms, serum thyroxine and TRAb, thyroid ultrasound and orbital computed tomography together formed the diagnostic basis. What was amplified from RNA transcripts were TCR beta CDR3 regions. The study used the HTBI primer set for a first-round RT-PCR of the TCR CDR3. TCRdb independently ran MiXCR on the multiplex PCR reads; one entry per CDR3 protein. The repertoire consists of hundreds of thousands of distinct CDR3 sequences, with about half occurring once and the leading ten covering about 8.2%. Input material: peripheral blood or thyroid tissue (not recorded which). The clonotype originates from a woman younger than 30 with Graves' hyperthyroidism.

The CDR3 spells CASSTEPDQETQYF. CDR3 bases: TGTGCCAGCAGTACTGAACCCGATCAAGAGACCCAGTACTTC. The chain joins TRBV2 to TRBJ2-5; D unclear. CDR3 length: 14 residues. Trimming took off 5 bases at V and 2 bases at J, with 12 bases between the two ends. CDR1 is SNHLY, CDR2 FYNNEI, per germline.